Below, 25 T cell receptor beta chains from the same sample are listed, as sequenced in a study of molecular identifiers for immune sequencing clone quantification. Using its own MiXCR run on the PCR reads, TCRdb lists one record per CDR3 protein. The table records more than 450,000 distinct CDR3 sequences, around 23% of them present only once. The sample comprised naive CD8+ T cells from blood, with Jurkat cell RNA spiked in. Subset noted: FACS-sorted CD8+CD4-CCR7+CD45RA+ naive T cells. The receptors were gathered from a human donor in good health. Some libraries in this study had Jurkat cell RNA spiked in.

This clonotype came up many times. This chain joins TRBV19 and TRBJ1-5; D uncertain. The CDR3 covers 17 residues. Germline V gene lookup returns CDR1 LNHDA and CDR2 SQIVND (reference sequence). Trimming removed 6 bases at V and 3 bases at J, with 21 bases between. The CDR3 DNA follows: TGTGCCAGTAGAACCCCTGGAGGGCCCAGTCCCAATCAGCCCCAGCATTTT. This encodes CASRTPGGPSPNQPQHF.

This clonotype appeared many times. The genes are TRBV29-1 and TRBJ2-7; tentatively, D is TRBD2 (5 bases). CDR1 is SQVTM and CDR2 is ANQGSEA in the germline V gene. Trimming pared 0 bases from V and 6 bases from J, leaving 12 bases between. The CDR3 runs 13 residues. CDR3 loop: CSVEDVLGAEQYF. CDR3 coding DNA: TGCAGCGTTGAAGATGTTCTGGGAGCCGAGCAGTACTTC.

This clonotype was recorded many times. The V gene is TRBV27, the J gene TRBJ1-1; 7 nucleotides line up with TRBD1. Germline V gene lookup returns CDR1 MNHEY and CDR2 SMNVEV (reference sequence). The CDR3 totals 13 residues. With 6 bases clipped from V and 3 bases from J, the junction kept 4 bases outside the gene matches. CDR3 DNA sequence: TGTGCCAGCAGGACAGGGACCCACACTGAAGCTTTCTTT. Its translation: CASRTGTHTEAFF.

With regard to this clonotype: The junction shows a germline mismatch at one end, possibly a read error. The chain employs TRBV29-1 and TRBJ1-2; D gene ambiguous. CDR3 length: 11 residues. The germline gives CDR1 SQVTM, CDR2 ANQGSEA. For the CDR3, the DNA is TGCAGCGTTGACAACGGCTATGGCTGCACCTTC. Amino acids: CSVDNGYGCTF.

This clonotype has more than one count but fewer than ten. This chain uses TRBV5-5 with TRBJ2-2; unclear D gene. CDR3 size: 14 residues. Germline V lookup: CDR1 SGHKS, CDR2 YYEKEE (reference sequence). V shed 2 bases and J shed 4 bases, with 9 bases lying between them. CDR3 region: CASSFGPTTGELFF. In DNA form, the CDR3 reads TGTGCCAGCAGCTTTGGACCTACCACCGGGGAGCTGTTTTTT.

The chain couples TRBV11-3 to TRBJ2-1; D is undetermined. Germline-derived CDR1 and CDR2 are SGHNT and YENEEA. V gave up 3 bases and J gave up 3 bases, with 9 bases separating them. The CDR3 has 14 amino acids. The CDR3 loop reads CASSLIGNYNEQFF. The CDR3 DNA reads TGTGCCAGCAGCTTGATAGGGAACTACAATGAGCAGTTCTTC.

This clonotype was seen many times. The chain employs TRBV20-1 and TRBJ1-5; no definite D call. Germline values: CDR1 DFQATT, CDR2 SNEGSKA (reference sequence). The CDR3 consists of 12 residues. Trimming stripped 0 bases from V and 6 bases from J, with 6 bases between. Here the CDR3 DNA reads TGCAGTGCTAGAGATGTTGGTCAGCCCCAGCATTTT. Translating it yields CSARDVGQPQHF.

Comment on this clonotype: Since a much larger clone is just one base distant, this may be a read error. The chain's CDR3 is CASSGGGLRETQYF. CDR3 sequence (DNA): TGTGCCAGCAGCGGCGGCGGGCTCCGAGAGACCCAGTACTTC. The gene calls are TRBV11-2 and TRBJ2-5, with D possibly TRBD2 on 5 matching bases. The CDR3 contains 14 residues. Between the trimmed V and J ends, which lost 5 bases and 4 bases, there was a span of 14 bases. CDR1 is SGHAT and CDR2 is FQNNGV in the germline V gene.

In this sample, this clonotype turned up a few times. The chain combines TRBV7-2 with TRBJ2-1; TRBD2 matches at 11 bases. V lost 3 bases and J lost 4; bases outside the gene matches: 2. This CDR3 comprises 15 residues. Germline V CDR1 and CDR2: SGHTA, FQGNSA. The CDR3 here is CASSFTSGGYNEQFF. CDR3 bases: TGTGCCAGCAGCTTTACTAGCGGGGGTTACAATGAGCAGTTCTTC.

Notes on this clonotype: One end of the junction varies from germline; a read error may be responsible. The chain has TRBV7-9 and TRBJ2-4; 7 bases agree with TRBD2. CDR3 length: 15 residues. Looked up from germline, CDR1 is SEHNR and CDR2 is FQNEAQ (reference sequence). The CDR3 nucleotides are TGTGCCAGCAGCCCCCGGGCTGGGAGGGGAAACATTCGGTACTTC. Protein product: CASSPRAGRGNIRYF.

This clonotype was counted between two and nine times. The rearrangement joins TRBV4-3 to TRBJ1-3; no clear D gene. The CDR3 is made up of 16 amino acids. Trimming removed 0 bases from V and 0 bases from J, with 9 bases in between. CDR1 is LGHNA and CDR2 is YSLEER in the germline V gene. The CDR3 region is CASSQDPLLSGNTIYF. CDR3 DNA: TGCGCCAGCAGCCAAGACCCCCTCCTCTCTGGAAACACCATATATTTT.

For this clonotype: Germline and junction disagree at one end, which may indicate a read error. The chain couples TRBV28 to TRBJ1-2, with D unresolved. CDR1 MDHEN and CDR2 SYDVKM come from the germline V gene. The CDR3 is 14 amino acids. The CDR3 reads CASSFGSENYSYTF. In DNA, the CDR3 is TGTGCCAGCAGTTTCGGATCAGAGAACTATAGCTACACCTTC.

This clonotype was picked up a small number of times. The chain couples TRBV9 to TRBJ2-5; 10 nucleotides match TRBD2. The CDR3 sequence is 17 residues long. Germline-derived CDR1 and CDR2 are SGDLS and YYNGEE. V trimming: 4 bases; J trimming: 2 bases; junction bases outside the gene matches: 11. The CDR3 sequence: CASSLPGTSETQETQYF. CDR3 nucleotide sequence: TGTGCCAGCAGCCTCCCCGGGACTAGCGAGACACAAGAGACCCAGTACTTC.

This clonotype was found a few times. The genes are TRBV20-1 and TRBJ2-7, with D perhaps TRBD1 (6 bases). V lost 0 bases and J lost 3, with 15 bases in between. CDR3 length equals 15 residues. Germline V gives CDR1 DFQATT, CDR2 SNEGSKA (reference sequence). The CDR3 bases are TGCAGTGCTAGAGAAACAGACAGGTCCTACTACGAGCAGTACTTC. Its protein is CSARETDRSYYEQYF.

This clonotype was counted ten times or more. V gene TRBV30 combines with J gene TRBJ2-2; D unresolved. V shed 3 bases and J shed 5 bases, with 10 bases lying between them. CDR1 is GTSNPN, CDR2 SVGIG, per germline (reference sequence). This CDR3 has 13 amino acids. The CDR3 coding sequence is TGTGCCTGGAGCCTCGTAGGAACCGGGGAGCTGTTTTTT. Its protein is CAWSLVGTGELFF.

The chain has TRBV19 and TRBJ1-5; D uncertain. Per germline, CDR1 LNHDA and CDR2 SQIVND (reference sequence). The CDR3 is 15 amino acids. Deletions cut 3 bases from V and 4 bases from J, with 13 bases between. The CDR3 reads CASSIRAAGNQPQHF. The DNA for the CDR3 is TGTGCCAGTAGTATTCGGGCAGCTGGGAATCAGCCCCAGCATTTT.

This clonotype has ten or more counts. The V gene is TRBV13, the J gene TRBJ1-1; no clear D. V lost 4 bases to trimming and J lost 0 bases, with 12 bases between them. This CDR3 has 15 amino acids. Germline assignment: CDR1 PRHDT and CDR2 FYEKMQ (reference sequence). The CDR3 nucleotides read TGTGCCAGCAGCTACCTAGACGGCCTGAACACTGAAGCTTTCTTT. Its protein product is CASSYLDGLNTEAFF.

This clonotype has just one count. This may come from a read error, since a much larger clone is one base off. The chain uses TRBV4-3 and TRBJ1-1; the match to TRBD1 covers 7 bases. The V segment lost 3 bases and the J segment 0 bases; nucleotides outside the gene matches: 4. CDR3 size: 15 residues. In germline, CDR1 is LGHNA, CDR2 YSLEER. As DNA, the CDR3 is TGCGCCAGCAGCCACGAAACAGGGGTGAACACTGAAGCTTTCTTT. Protein sequence: CASSHETGVNTEAFF.

This clonotype was seen ten or more times. The J gene is TRBJ2-1, the V gene TRBV7-9; maybe TRBD2 (6 bases). The CDR3 totals 15 residues. Germline-derived CDR1 and CDR2 are SEHNR and FQNEAQ (reference sequence). V was clipped by 3 bases and J by 5 bases, with 14 bases between them. The DNA for the CDR3 is TGTGCCAGCAGCTTTACAGTCGGGGGAGACAATGAGCAGTTCTTC. Protein: CASSFTVGGDNEQFF.

In its sample, this clonotype was seen many times. The chain has TRBV9 and TRBJ2-6; TRBD2 aligns across 10 bases. The CDR3 is 18 residues long. The trim removed 0 bases at V and 2 bases at J, leaving 5 bases unmatched. Germline loops: CDR1 SGDLS, CDR2 YYNGEE. CDR3 region: CASSVGASGSAGANVLTF. The CDR3 DNA is TGTGCCAGCAGCGTAGGTGCTAGCGGGAGCGCTGGGGCCAACGTCCTGACTTTC.

A word on this clonotype: One base away lies a much larger clone, so this may be a sequencing read error. The CDR3 coding sequence is TGTACCCGCAGGGTTGATGGCACAGATACGCAGTATTTT. Protein sequence: CTRRVDGTDTQYF. The rearrangement uses TRBV28 and TRBJ2-3, with D possibly being TRBD1 (5 bases). The CDR3 has 13 residues. Germline V gene sequence: CDR1 MDHEN, CDR2 SYDVKM. Full variable domain (outside the CDR3, taken from reference TRBV28 and TRBJ2-3): DVKVTQSSRYLVKRTGEKVFLECVQDMDHENMFWYRQDPGLGLRLIYFSYDVKMKEKGDIPEGYSVSREKKERFSLILESASTNQTSMYLCTRRVDGTDTQYFGPGTRLTVL.

In this sample, this clonotype turned up a few times. The CDR3 reads CSAAPDRGPTGELFF. DNA of the CDR3: TGCAGTGCGGCCCCGGACAGGGGTCCTACCGGGGAGCTGTTTTTT. The V gene is TRBV20-1, the J gene TRBJ2-2; 9 bases fit TRBD1. CDR1 DFQATT and CDR2 SNEGSKA come from the germline V gene (reference sequence). The CDR3 loop spans 15 amino acids. Unmatched junction bases numbered 10, after V lost 6 bases and J lost 5 bases.

This clonotype was seen a few times. This chain connects TRBV4-1 to TRBJ1-2, with TRBD1 as a possible D gene (5 bases). The CDR3 sequence is 15 residues long. V was pared by 1 base and J by 5 bases, with 14 bases between. Germline V CDR1 and CDR2: MGHRA, YSYEKL. The CDR3 DNA sequence: TGCGCCAGCAGCCAAGGACAGCTATTGGGGTATGGCTACACCTTC. It is translated as CASSQGQLLGYGYTF.

CDR3 in amino acids: CASSYSGTGYNEQFF. CDR3 nucleotides: TGTGCCAGCAGTTACTCTGGGACAGGCTACAATGAGCAGTTCTTC. The chain is built from TRBV6-5 and TRBJ2-1; 8 bases are a match to TRBD1. J gave up 3 bases and V 0 bases, and 1 base lay outside the gene matches. This CDR3 has 15 amino acids. In germline, CDR1 is MNHEY, CDR2 SVGAGI.

This clonotype was observed a handful of times. The chain recombines TRBV20-1 with TRBJ1-3; TRBD1 is a possible D gene (5 bases). The ends were cut back, 3 bases at V and 3 bases at J, with 9 bases in the middle. Germline CDR1 is DFQATT and CDR2 is SNEGSKA (reference sequence). CDR3 length: 13 residues. The CDR3 loop is CSARPGFGNTIYF. CDR3 DNA sequence: TGCAGTGCTAGGCCAGGGTTTGGAAACACCATATATTTT.